This T cell receptor (beta chain) was identified in a study of molecular identifiers for immune sequencing clone quantification. The CDR3 extends over 13 amino acids. Trimming left V 6 bases short and J 7 bases short, with 15 bases between. Germline assignment: CDR1 MNHEY and CDR2 SVGAGI. Isolation of naive CD8 T cells was achieved by sorting on a CD8+CD4-CCR7+CD45RA+ phenotype. Details on this clonotype: Its specificity is not known. A much larger clone is a single base away; this may be a read error.

Study-wide points: Clones above 20 RNA copies held over 97% of effector molecules, under 1% in naive cells. Spiked Jurkat TCR RNA equal to one cell could reportedly be picked out among one million naive cells.

Methods described previously were used for bulk TCR libraries, and listed TCR primers were applied. Via MiXCR, TCRdb re-called the PCR reads, giving one row per CDR3 protein. The sample lists some 590,000 distinct CDR3 sequences, roughly 27% occurring once. The chain couples TRBV6-5 to TRBJ1-1; D is possibly TRBD1 (5 bases). Material for sequencing was naive CD8+ T cells from blood, with Jurkat cell RNA spiked in. The subset: FACS-sorted CD8+CD4-CCR7+CD45RA+ naive T cells. The sequence came from a human donor in good health. Some libraries in this study had Jurkat cell RNA spiked in. DNA of the CDR3: TGTGCCAGCAGGCCCTGGGGGGGTAGTGAAGCTTTCTTT. The encoded protein is CASRPWGGSEAFF.